Below are 30 T cell receptor beta chains sequenced from a single sample in a study of T cell responses to AZD1222 COVID-19 vaccine. Only in-frame clones appear in the TCRdb table, and some are missing; sequencing was by immunoSEQ multiplex PCR. The sample records about 160,000 clones, approximately 91% being singletons. Material: peripheral blood, obtained on day 0 of AZD1222 vaccination. These receptor sequences come from an adult in good health.

The V and J genes are TRBV15 and TRBJ1-1; D is uncertain. With 2 bases removed from V and 1 base from J, the gap between germline ends came to 8 bases. Looked up from germline, CDR1 is LNHNV and CDR2 is YYDKDF (reference sequence). The CDR3 has 14 residues. CDR3 DNA: TGTGCCACCAGCAGAAAAGACGGGAACACTGAAGCTTTCTTT. Its protein product is CATSRKDGNTEAFF.

V usage is TRBV6-5 and J usage is TRBJ1-4; D possibly corresponds to TRBD1 (5 bases). CDR3 size: 15 residues. Germline V gene data show CDR1 as MNHEY and CDR2 as SVGAGI. V lost 4 bases and J 4 bases, leaving 13 bases between the germline ends. The CDR3 sequence is CASSSDGTLNEKLFF. In DNA, the CDR3 is TGTGCCAGCAGTTCCGACGGGACTCTTAATGAAAAACTGTTTTTT.

The V gene is TRBV10-1, the J gene TRBJ1-3, with TRBD1 matching 8 bases. Trimming took 8 bases from V and 4 from J; bases not matched to a gene: 4. Per the germline V gene, CDR1 is WNHNN and CDR2 is SYGVQD (reference sequence). The CDR3 consists of 13 residues. The CDR3 bases are TGCGCCAGCTCGGGACAGGTGGGAAACACCATATATTTT. It translates to CASSGQVGNTIYF.

This clone appeared a single time. The rearrangement uses TRBV18 and TRBJ2-5; a weak D match, TRBD1 (5 bases). V lost 2 bases, J lost 1 base, and 8 bases lay in between. The CDR3 consists of 14 residues. The V gene's germline CDR1 is KGHSH and CDR2 LQKENI. CDR3 sequence (DNA): TGTGCCAGCTCACCAACTCAGGGCCAAGAGACCCAGTACTTC. Translating it yields CASSPTQGQETQYF.

The rearrangement links TRBV6-1 to TRBJ2-1; D uncertain. The CDR3 runs 17 residues. Trimming removed 2 bases at V and 0 bases at J, with 14 bases between. Germline CDR1 and CDR2: MNHNS and SASEGT. The CDR3, as DNA: TGTGCCAGCAGTGAACTAAGATGGGATCCCTCCTACAATGAGCAGTTCTTC. Translation: CASSELRWDPSYNEQFF.

The rearrangement joins TRBV19 to TRBJ1-6; D is ambiguous. Germline-derived CDR1 and CDR2 are LNHDA and SQIVND (reference sequence). CDR3 length: 15 residues. Trimming stripped 1 base from V and 8 bases from J, with 12 bases between. The CDR3 protein is CASSIGGRGYSPLHF. The CDR3 bases are TGTGCCAGTAGTATAGGCGGCAGAGGGTATTCACCCCTCCACTTT.

V usage is TRBV15 and J usage is TRBJ1-2; possibly TRBD1 for D (6 bases). V dropped 2 bases and J dropped 6 bases, with 19 bases sitting between them. Looked up from germline, CDR1 is LNHNV and CDR2 is YYDKDF (reference sequence). The length of the CDR3 is 16 residues. The CDR3 region is CATSRNERTDPHGYTF. In nucleotides, the CDR3 is TGTGCCACCAGCAGAAATGAGAGGACAGACCCACATGGCTACACCTTC.

The chain couples TRBV6-5 to TRBJ1-1, with D uncertain. Deletions cut 0 bases from V and 4 bases from J, with 6 bases between. The CDR3 contains 13 residues. The germline V gene has CDR1 MNHEY and CDR2 SVGAGI. This chain's CDR3 is CASSYSESTEAFF. In DNA, the CDR3 is TGTGCCAGCAGTTACTCAGAGAGCACTGAAGCTTTCTTT.

The chain couples TRBV10-3 to TRBJ1-1; 7 bases fit TRBD1. The CDR3 loop spans 13 amino acids. The germline V gene has CDR1 ENHRY and CDR2 SYGVKD. With V trimmed by 4 bases and J by 1 base, 0 bases remained unmatched. The CDR3 is CAISGQGNTEAFF. The CDR3 DNA reads as TGTGCCATCAGTGGACAGGGGAACACTGAAGCTTTCTTT.

This chain uses TRBV4-2 with TRBJ2-6, with 9 bases matching TRBD1. With V trimmed by 7 bases and J by 0 bases, 7 bases remained unmatched. CDR1 LGHNA and CDR2 YNFKEQ come from the germline V gene. There are 17 residues in the CDR3. The CDR3 nucleotides are TGTGCCAGCACTCCGGGACAGGGAGTCTCTGGGGCCAACGTCCTGACTTTC. It yields the protein CASTPGQGVSGANVLTF.

The chain couples TRBV28 to TRBJ1-5; TRBD1 matches 8 bases. This CDR3 is built from 15 residues. CDR1 and CDR2 (germline): MDHEN, SYDVKM. Trimming removed 6 bases from V and 4 bases from J; junction bases left unmatched: 8. This CDR3 is CASSTGTGGNQPQHF. The CDR3 DNA reads as TGTGCCAGCAGCACCGGGACAGGTGGGAATCAGCCCCAGCATTTT.

V and J are TRBV7-2 and TRBJ2-5, with a tentative D call TRBD2 (5 bases). Trimming left V 3 bases short and J 10 bases short, with 15 bases between. From germline, CDR1 is SGHTA and CDR2 FQGNSA. The CDR3 runs to 13 residues. CDR3 residues: CASSLGAPLGQYF. The CDR3 DNA follows: TGTGCCAGCAGCTTGGGAGCGCCTCTCGGCCAGTACTTC. Full variable domain (remainder filled in from reference TRBV7-2 and TRBJ2-5): GAGVSQSPSNKVTEKGKDVELRCDPISGHTALYWYRQSLGQGLEFLIYFQGNSAPDKSGLPSDRFSAERTGGSVSTLTIQRTQQEDSAVYLCASSLGAPLGQYFGPGTRLLVL.

This chain connects TRBV10-2 to TRBJ2-7; possibly TRBD2 for D (6 bases). The ends were cut back, 6 bases at V and 4 bases at J, with 10 bases in the middle. The CDR3 covers 12 residues. Germline assignment: CDR1 WSHSY and CDR2 SAAADI. CDR3 DNA sequence: TGCGCCAGCAGGAGGGGACTTTACGAGCAGTACTTC. Its protein is CASRRGLYEQYF.

V and J are TRBV6-2 or TRBV6-3 and TRBJ2-2, with no clear D. Trimming removed 0 bases from V and 1 base from J, with 3 bases in between. In germline, CDR1 is MNHEY, CDR2 SVGEGT. The CDR3 is 14 amino acids. The CDR3: CASSYSRNTGELFF. The CDR3 DNA is TGTGCCAGCAGTTACTCTAGGAACACCGGGGAGCTGTTTTTT.

The J gene is TRBJ1-2, the V gene TRBV28, with D unclear. The CDR3 is made up of 13 amino acids. The germline CDR1 and CDR2 sequences are MDHEN and SYDVKM. Between the trimmed V and J ends, which lost 7 bases and 3 bases, there was a span of 12 bases. In DNA form, the CDR3 reads TGTGCCAGCACACGGACGCGGGACTATGGCTACACCTTC. This encodes CASTRTRDYGYTF.

The chain combines TRBV5-1 with TRBJ2-5; no firm D call. Germline V lookup: CDR1 SGHRS, CDR2 YFSETQ. The V and J ends lost 0 bases and 3 bases respectively, with 0 bases between them. The length of the CDR3 is 11 residues. CDR3 nucleotides: TGCGCCAGCAGCTTGGAAGAGACCCAGTACTTC. This codes for CASSLEETQYF.

The chain's CDR3 is CASSLVAGAIGSPLHF. The CDR3 bases are TGTGCCAGCAGCTTAGTGGCGGGGGCCATAGGTTCACCCCTCCACTTT. The chain uses TRBV7-2 and TRBJ1-6; D perhaps matches TRBD1 (6 bases). The CDR3 has 16 residues. The V end lost 1 base, the J end lost 9 bases, and 16 bases lay between the germline ends. Germline V gene lookup returns CDR1 SGHTA and CDR2 FQGNSA.

The chain couples TRBV5-1 to TRBJ2-7; D not resolved. The CDR3 consists of 14 residues. Per germline, CDR1 SGHRS and CDR2 YFSETQ. V lost 4 bases to trimming and J lost 0 bases, with 11 bases between them. The CDR3 reads CASSVQAHSYEQYF. CDR3 nucleotides: TGCGCCAGCAGCGTCCAGGCGCACTCCTACGAGCAGTACTTC.

This clone came up once. The J gene is TRBJ1-1, the V gene TRBV19; D might be TRBD1 (5 bases). This CDR3 contains 13 residues. Germline V gene data show CDR1 as LNHDA and CDR2 as SQIVND (reference sequence). Trimming took 3 bases from V and 7 from J, leaving 12 bases between them. This chain's CDR3 is CASSMGWGVEAFF. CDR3 in DNA: TGTGCCAGTAGTATGGGATGGGGGGTTGAAGCTTTCTTT.

Here the CDR3 DNA reads TGTGCCTGGAGTGTAACGAGGGCGAACACTGAAGCTTTCTTT. This gives the protein CAWSVTRANTEAFF. This chain connects TRBV30 to TRBJ1-1; D call uncertain. CDR1 is GTSNPN and CDR2 is SVGIG in the germline V gene (reference sequence). The CDR3 covers 14 residues. Between the trimmed V and J ends, which lost 0 bases and 1 base, there was a span of 9 bases.

The V gene is TRBV4-3, the J gene TRBJ1-4; no firm D call. The V end was cut by 1 base, the J end by 4 bases, with 10 bases between. Germline V lookup: CDR1 LGHNA, CDR2 YSLEER. This CDR3 has 15 residues. CDR3 residues: CASSQGGQYNEKLFF. CDR3 bases: TGCGCCAGCAGCCAAGGGGGTCAGTATAATGAAAAACTGTTTTTT.

This rearrangement joins TRBV15 to TRBJ1-1; D uncertain. The CDR3 has 14 amino acids. V was trimmed by 5 bases and J by 4 bases, leaving 14 bases between them. Germline V CDR1 and CDR2: LNHNV, YYDKDF (reference sequence). This CDR3 is CATSARSSATEAFF. CDR3 nucleotides: TGTGCCACCAGCGCACGGTCCTCGGCCACTGAAGCTTTCTTT.

V is TRBV2 and J is TRBJ1-2, with 8 nucleotides matching TRBD1. Germline CDR1 and CDR2: SNHLY and FYNNEI. The CDR3 is 14 amino acids. The V and J ends lost 7 bases and 3 bases, in that order; junction bases with no gene match: 7. CDR3 DNA: TGTGCCAGCACGCAGACAGGGGAGGACTATGGCTACACCTTC. It codes for CASTQTGEDYGYTF.

The chain combines TRBV24-1 with TRBJ1-5; 10 bases are a match to TRBD1. Trimming took 6 bases from V and 1 from J; bases not matched to a gene: 5. The CDR3 consists of 16 residues. CDR1 and CDR2 (germline): KGHDR, SFDVKD. The DNA of the CDR3 is TGTGCCACCAGTCGGACAGGGGGTAAGAGCAATCAGCCCCAGCATTTT. This sequence encodes CATSRTGGKSNQPQHF.

This clone was seen more than once but under ten times. This chain links TRBV28 with TRBJ2-4; D unresolved. The germline V and J ends were trimmed by 5 bases and 1 base, with 9 bases remaining between them. This CDR3 is built from 14 residues. Germline loops: CDR1 MDHEN, CDR2 SYDVKM. The CDR3 protein is CASSRPGAKNIQYF. The CDR3 nucleotides read TGTGCCAGCAGTCGACCAGGCGCCAAAAACATTCAGTACTTC.

The rearrangement uses TRBV18 and TRBJ1-5; D gene ambiguous. CDR3 length equals 16 residues. Germline CDR1 KGHSH, CDR2 LQKENI. Trimming took 2 bases from V and 0 from J, leaving 11 bases between them. The CDR3 region has the DNA TGTGCCAGCTCACCATCGGCAGGTCATAGCAATCAGCCCCAGCATTTT. Encoded protein: CASSPSAGHSNQPQHF. Full variable domain (missing parts from reference TRBV18 and TRBJ1-5): NAGVMQNPRHLVRRRGQEARLRCSPMKGHSHVYWYRQLPEEGLKFMVYLQKENIIDESGMPKERFSAEFPKEGPSILRIQQVVRGDSAAYFCASSPSAGHSNQPQHFGDGTRLSIL.

Concerning this clone itself: This same CDR3 is encoded by further DNA sequences in the sample. The gene calls are TRBV28 and TRBJ1-2; D perhaps matches TRBD1 (6 bases). Germline CDR1 and CDR2: MDHEN and SYDVKM. V gave up 3 bases and J gave up 4 bases, with 12 bases separating them. CDR3 length: 14 residues. CDR3 DNA sequence: TGTGCCAGCAGTTTGGGGGGCGCAGGCTATGGCTACACCTTC. It specifies CASSLGGAGYGYTF.

The chain's CDR3 is CSARGGYTF. Written as DNA, the CDR3 is TGCAGTGCTAGAGGGGGCTACACCTTC. The rearrangement uses TRBV20-1 and TRBJ1-2; no firm D call. The V gene's germline CDR1 is DFQATT and CDR2 SNEGSKA (reference sequence). With 1 base removed from V and 8 bases from J, the gap between germline ends came to 2 bases. This CDR3 contains 9 residues.

The chain's CDR3 is CASSVDPRTGPKNIQYF. CDR3 bases: TGTGCCAGCAGCGTAGACCCCAGGACAGGGCCCAAAAACATTCAGTACTTC. This chain joins TRBV9 and TRBJ2-4; 8 nucleotides line up with TRBD1. The germline V gene has CDR1 SGDLS and CDR2 YYNGEE. The length of the CDR3 is 17 residues. V shed 0 bases and J 2 bases; nucleotides not matched to a gene: 7.

This clone was recorded only once. The rearrangement uses TRBV3-1 (or the pseudogene TRBV3-2) and TRBJ1-3, with a weak D call TRBD1 (5 bases). CDR3 size: 15 residues. CDR1 is LGHDT, CDR2 YNNKEL, per germline (reference sequence). Trimming took 6 bases from V and 2 from J, leaving 14 bases between them. CDR3 bases: TGTGCCAGCAGTCCAGTTCAGGGACCTGGAAACACCATATATTTT. It codes for CASSPVQGPGNTIYF.